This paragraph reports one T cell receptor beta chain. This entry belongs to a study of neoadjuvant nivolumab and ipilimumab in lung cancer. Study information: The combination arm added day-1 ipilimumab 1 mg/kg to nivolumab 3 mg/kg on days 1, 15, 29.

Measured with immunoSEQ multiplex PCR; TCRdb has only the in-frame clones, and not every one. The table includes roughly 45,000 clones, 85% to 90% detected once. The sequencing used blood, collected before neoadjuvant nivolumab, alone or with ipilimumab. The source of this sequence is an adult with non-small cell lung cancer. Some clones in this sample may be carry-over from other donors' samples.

In nucleotides, the CDR3 is TGCGCCAGCAGCTTGGGCAGTCAGGACTATGGCTACACCTTC. It encodes CASSLGSQDYGYTF. The chain uses TRBV5-1 and TRBJ1-2; D uncertain. Germline V CDR1 and CDR2: SGHRS, YFSETQ. V was trimmed by 0 bases and J by 3 bases, leaving 9 bases between them. This CDR3 has 14 amino acids.